This T cell receptor beta chain was identified in a study of cytomegalovirus exposure and HLA in healthy donors. Study at large: A preliminary data release comprised tens of millions of unique TCRs obtained from HLA-typed donors. Study observations and caveats: Later analysis indicated greater clonal expansion among HLA-associated TCR beta chains than among equally common other chains. The analysis excluded some indistinguishable V segments, including TRBV6-2 and TRBV6-3. Sequencing had likely introduced a cluster of highly shared sequence variants as an artifact.

About this clone itself: Its antigen is undetermined.

Germline CDR1 and CDR2: SGDLS and YYNGEE. This CDR3 is built from 13 residues. V lost 1 base, J lost 2 bases, and 6 bases lay in between. The PCR was carried out with 60 Vbeta primers and 13 Jbeta primers. TCRdb keeps only in-frame clones here, not all; method: immunoSEQ multiplex PCR. In the table there are 190,000 or so clones, about 80% of which are singletons. This sequence joins TRBV9 and TRBJ1-1; D is ambiguous. The material sequenced was PBMCs. This clonotype was obtained from a woman between 50 and 59 years old in good health and CMV-seropositive. CDR3 residues: CASSVTVNTEAFF. DNA of the CDR3: TGTGCCAGCAGCGTAACGGTTAACACTGAAGCTTTCTTT.